The rows below give T cell receptor beta chains drawn from one sample of a study of T cell repertoires in ileal Crohn's disease. Data came from immunoSEQ multiplex PCR; TCRdb stores just in-frame clones and leaves some out. Of about 3,900 clones in the sample, 75% to 90% are singletons; the top ten hold around 13%. Material for sequencing was ileal tissue. Receptors originate from an adult with Crohn's disease. Both conserved end residues are part of each CDR3. D genes are given only for firm matches. The size entry is marked missing in some rows and otherwise reads once, few, many or a size class.

abundance: NA
v_gene: TRBV29-1
d_gene: NA
j_gene: TRBJ2-3
CDR3nt: TGCAGCGTTGGGGGAGGGGGACGGGGCACAGATACGCAGTATTTT
CDR3aa: CSVGGGGRGTDTQYF

abundance: NA
v_gene: TRBV5-5
d_gene: NA
j_gene: TRBJ2-7
CDR3nt: TGTGCCAGCAGCTTAGGGTGGGGAGAGGGCTTCTACGAGCAGTACTTC
CDR3aa: CASSLGWGEGFYEQYF

abundance: NA
v_gene: TRBV4-2
d_gene: NA
j_gene: TRBJ1-2
CDR3nt: TGTGCCAGCAGCCAAGATCTTACAGGCTACTATGGCTACACCTTC
CDR3aa: CASSQDLTGYYGYTF

abundance: NA
v_gene: TRBV4-2
d_gene: TRBD2
j_gene: TRBJ2-3
CDR3nt: TGTGCCAGCAGCCAAGTCGGGGGGGCCCCGGGTGATACGCAGTATTTT
CDR3aa: CASSQVGGAPGDTQYF

abundance: NA
v_gene: TRBV15
d_gene: NA
j_gene: TRBJ2-7
CDR3nt: TGTGCCACCAGCCTTAACAGCTACGAGCAGTACTTC
CDR3aa: CATSLNSYEQYF

abundance: NA
v_gene: TRBV27
d_gene: NA
j_gene: TRBJ1-5
CDR3nt: TGTGCCAGCAGCCCATCACAGGGCCTCAATCAGCCCCAGCATTTT
CDR3aa: CASSPSQGLNQPQHF

abundance: NA
v_gene: TRBV11-2
d_gene: TRBD1
j_gene: TRBJ1-3
CDR3nt: TGTGCCAGCAGCCCCCGGACAGGTGGAAACACCATATATTTT
CDR3aa: CASSPRTGGNTIYF

abundance: once
v_gene: TRBV7-2
d_gene: NA
j_gene: TRBJ1-1
CDR3nt: TGTGCCAGCAGCTTACCAAGAGGTTTGGCCCCTGAAGCTTTCTTT
CDR3aa: CASSLPRGLAPEAFF

abundance: once
v_gene: TRBV7-2
d_gene: TRBD2
j_gene: TRBJ2-2
CDR3nt: TGTGCCAGCAGCTTAGATTTGATCGGGGGGTTGACCGGGGAGCTGTTTTTT
CDR3aa: CASSLDLIGGLTGELFF

abundance: NA
v_gene: TRBV5-1
d_gene: NA
j_gene: TRBJ2-7
CDR3nt: TGCGCCAGCAGCTTCGAGACAGACTACGAGCAGTACTTC
CDR3aa: CASSFETDYEQYF

abundance: NA
v_gene: TRBV18
d_gene: NA
j_gene: TRBJ2-3
CDR3nt: TGTGCCAGCTCACCACTATTACAGGGTGTTTCCCACACAGATACGCAGTATTTT
CDR3aa: CASSPLLQGVSHTDTQYF

abundance: NA
v_gene: TRBV7-2
d_gene: TRBD1
j_gene: TRBJ1-2
CDR3nt: TGTGCCAGCAGCTTAGAACAGGGGGCGCGTGGCTACACCTTC
CDR3aa: CASSLEQGARGYTF

abundance: NA
v_gene: TRBV7-3
d_gene: NA
j_gene: TRBJ2-5
CDR3nt: TGTGCCAGCAGCCCGAGACGCGGGGTCCAAGAGACCCAGTACTTC
CDR3aa: CASSPRRGVQETQYF

abundance: NA
v_gene: TRBV6-4
d_gene: TRBD2
j_gene: TRBJ2-1
CDR3nt: TGTGCCAGCGGACTAGCGGGCGGCCAGGGGCAGTTCTTC
CDR3aa: CASGLAGGQGQFF

abundance: once
v_gene: TRBV4-2
d_gene: NA
j_gene: TRBJ2-7
CDR3nt: TGTGCCAGCAGCCAAGGGGTCGAAGCGTACGAGCAGTACTTC
CDR3aa: CASSQGVEAYEQYF

abundance: NA
v_gene: TRBV20-1
d_gene: TRBD1
j_gene: TRBJ1-2
CDR3nt: TGCAGTGCCGACCGACAGGGTGGCTACACCTTC
CDR3aa: CSADRQGGYTF

abundance: NA
v_gene: TRBV7-9
d_gene: NA
j_gene: TRBJ1-1
CDR3nt: TGTGCCAGCAGCTTAGGGCTCGCAGGGCAAGAAGGGACTGAGGCTTTCTTT
CDR3aa: CASSLGLAGQEGTEAFF

abundance: once
v_gene: TRBV11-3
d_gene: NA
j_gene: TRBJ2-3
CDR3nt: TGTGCCAGCAGCTTACCCCTCTCGACGGGGGGCACTAGCACAGATACGCAGTATTTT
CDR3aa: CASSLPLSTGGTSTDTQYF

abundance: NA
v_gene: TRBV11-3
d_gene: NA
j_gene: TRBJ2-7
CDR3nt: TGTGCCAGCAGCTTAGAGGAGAGCTCCTACGAGCAGTACTTC
CDR3aa: CASSLEESSYEQYF

abundance: NA
v_gene: TRBV5-3
d_gene: TRBD1
j_gene: TRBJ1-5
CDR3nt: TGTGCCAGAAGCTTCGACGGGACAGGGCCTCAGCCCCAGCATTTT
CDR3aa: CARSFDGTGPQPQHF

abundance: NA
v_gene: TRBV14
d_gene: NA
j_gene: TRBJ2-7
CDR3nt: TGTGCCAGCAGCCAACCCAGGGGCGCCTACGAGCAGTACTTC
CDR3aa: CASSQPRGAYEQYF

abundance: NA
v_gene: TRBV6-1
d_gene: TRBD2
j_gene: TRBJ2-1
CDR3nt: TGTGCCAGCAGTGAGAGCGGCGGGGGGGCCTACAATGAGCAGTTCTTC
CDR3aa: CASSESGGGAYNEQFF

abundance: NA
v_gene: TRBV19
d_gene: NA
j_gene: TRBJ1-1
CDR3nt: TGTGCCAGTAGTCAACTTGGCACTGAAGCTTTCTTT
CDR3aa: CASSQLGTEAFF

abundance: NA
v_gene: TRBV19
d_gene: TRBD2
j_gene: TRBJ2-5
CDR3nt: TGTGCCAGTAGTAGCCCTGGACTAGTCCGAGAGACCCAGTACTTC
CDR3aa: CASSSPGLVRETQYF

abundance: once
v_gene: TRBV18
d_gene: NA
j_gene: TRBJ2-2
CDR3nt: TGTGCCAGCTCACCGTTGTTGAGCACCGGGGAGCTGTTTTTT
CDR3aa: CASSPLLSTGELFF

abundance: NA
v_gene: TRBV6-5
d_gene: TRBD1
j_gene: TRBJ1-2
CDR3nt: TGTGCCAGCAGTCCCTCGACAGGGCGGGGTGGCTACACCTTC
CDR3aa: CASSPSTGRGGYTF

abundance: NA
v_gene: TRBV9
d_gene: TRBD2
j_gene: TRBJ2-1
CDR3nt: TGTGCCAGCAGCGCCGGACTAGCGGGGGGCAATGAGCAGTTCTTC
CDR3aa: CASSAGLAGGNEQFF

abundance: NA
v_gene: TRBV19
d_gene: NA
j_gene: TRBJ2-7
CDR3nt: TGTGCCAGTAGTAGCCCCGGACTCTCCTACGAGCAGTACTTC
CDR3aa: CASSSPGLSYEQYF

abundance: NA
v_gene: TRBV7-8
d_gene: NA
j_gene: TRBJ1-5
CDR3nt: TGTGCCAGCAGCTTAGTATTGCAGAGCAATCAGCCCCAGCATTTT
CDR3aa: CASSLVLQSNQPQHF

abundance: NA
v_gene: TRBV7-6
d_gene: TRBD1
j_gene: TRBJ1-5
CDR3nt: TGTGCCAGGACGGACAGGGAAAAGGGGCTCGGCCAGCCCCAGCATTTT
CDR3aa: CARTDREKGLGQPQHF

abundance: NA
v_gene: TRBV4-1
d_gene: NA
j_gene: TRBJ2-7
CDR3nt: TGCGCCAGCAGCCAGGGTTCGGGAATACAGCAGTACTTC
CDR3aa: CASSQGSGIQQYF

abundance: NA
v_gene: TRBV6-5
d_gene: NA
j_gene: TRBJ1-1
CDR3nt: TGTGCCAGCAGCCAACCTGACTTTGGGGCTTTCTTT
CDR3aa: CASSQPDFGAFF

abundance: NA
v_gene: TRBV7-2
d_gene: NA
j_gene: TRBJ2-7
CDR3nt: TGTGCCAGCAGCTTAGAGGCAGGGTTTTCCTACGAGCAGTACTTC
CDR3aa: CASSLEAGFSYEQYF

abundance: NA
v_gene: TRBV7-9
d_gene: NA
j_gene: TRBJ2-7
CDR3nt: TGTGCCAGCAGCTCGCAGGTCTCCTACGAGCAGTACTTC
CDR3aa: CASSSQVSYEQYF

abundance: once
v_gene: TRBV19
d_gene: NA
j_gene: TRBJ2-3
CDR3nt: TGTGCCAGTAGTAAACCCCCGTGGACAGGCACAGATACGCAGTATTTT
CDR3aa: CASSKPPWTGTDTQYF

abundance: NA
v_gene: TRBV7-2
d_gene: NA
j_gene: TRBJ2-6
CDR3nt: TGTGCCAGCAGCCCACAGTGGGCCAACGTCCTGACTTTC
CDR3aa: CASSPQWANVLTF

abundance: few
v_gene: TRBV6-6
d_gene: NA
j_gene: TRBJ1-1
CDR3nt: TGTGCCAGCAATTTACTAGCGGCCGCTGAAGCTTTCTTT
CDR3aa: CASNLLAAAEAFF

abundance: NA
v_gene: TRBV18
d_gene: TRBD2
j_gene: TRBJ2-1
CDR3nt: TGTGCCAGCTCACCATCGACTAGCGGGGGCTACAATGAGCAGTTCTTC
CDR3aa: CASSPSTSGGYNEQFF

abundance: NA
v_gene: TRBV6-5
d_gene: NA
j_gene: TRBJ2-4
CDR3nt: TGTGCCAGCAGTGAGGGGGGGGGCTCAAACATTCAGTACTTC
CDR3aa: CASSEGGGSNIQYF

abundance: NA
v_gene: TRBV5-4
d_gene: NA
j_gene: TRBJ1-2
CDR3nt: TGTGCCAGCAGCTTGGAACAGGGACATGGCTACACCTTC
CDR3aa: CASSLEQGHGYTF

abundance: NA
v_gene: TRBV6-1
d_gene: NA
j_gene: TRBJ2-3
CDR3nt: TGTGCCAGCAGTGAAAGCGGGCCTACGCAGTATTTT
CDR3aa: CASSESGPTQYF

abundance: NA
v_gene: TRBV7-6
d_gene: NA
j_gene: TRBJ1-1
CDR3nt: TGTGCCAGCAGCTTATCCAACGGGAACACTGAAGCTTTCTTT
CDR3aa: CASSLSNGNTEAFF

abundance: NA
v_gene: TRBV11-2
d_gene: NA
j_gene: TRBJ1-1
CDR3nt: TGTGCCTGCCGCCGGAGCCCGAACACTGAAGCTTTCTTT
CDR3aa: CACRRSPNTEAFF

abundance: NA
v_gene: TRBV7-8
d_gene: TRBD1
j_gene: TRBJ1-3
CDR3nt: TGTGCCAGCAGCTCGACAGGGACTGGAAACACCATATATTTT
CDR3aa: CASSSTGTGNTIYF

abundance: NA
v_gene: TRBV2
d_gene: NA
j_gene: TRBJ1-1
CDR3nt: TGTGCCAGCAGTGTATTCTCGGGGAACACTGAAGCTTTCTTT
CDR3aa: CASSVFSGNTEAFF